This TCR beta chain was documented in a study of T-cell memory formation after mild COVID-19. Study in general: Largely donor-specific sequence clusters came from a couple of donors. Study results and caveats: Contracting clones from day 15 to 85 showed balanced CD4/CD8; later expanders favored CD4+. For second-wave clones that peaked at day 37, SARS-CoV-2 specificity went unverified. Pre-infection memory already had some responding clones, implying cross-reactive memory joined.

This CDR3 contains 15 residues. V shed 6 bases, J shed 1 base, and the junction held 6 bases outside the gene matches. Germline lookup yields CDR1 ENHRY and CDR2 SYGVKD. TCRdb itself ran the 5' RACE reads through MiXCR, one entry per CDR3 protein. The sample lists 210,000 or so distinct CDR3 sequences, approximately 20% seen once, with approximately 2.4% in the top ten. Points on this clonotype: Its target is unknown.

The sequencing sample was made of PBMCs or a T cell subset sorted from them (not recorded which). This chain connects TRBV10-3 to TRBJ1-2, with 9 bases fitting TRBD1. The source of this sequence is an adult woman who had mild COVID-19 (a few samples of this study predate the infection). Cell type and time point are not known. The CDR3 DNA reads TGTGCCATCAGGATGACAGGGGGTTATAACTATGGCTACACCTTC. Translating it yields CAIRMTGGYNYGYTF.